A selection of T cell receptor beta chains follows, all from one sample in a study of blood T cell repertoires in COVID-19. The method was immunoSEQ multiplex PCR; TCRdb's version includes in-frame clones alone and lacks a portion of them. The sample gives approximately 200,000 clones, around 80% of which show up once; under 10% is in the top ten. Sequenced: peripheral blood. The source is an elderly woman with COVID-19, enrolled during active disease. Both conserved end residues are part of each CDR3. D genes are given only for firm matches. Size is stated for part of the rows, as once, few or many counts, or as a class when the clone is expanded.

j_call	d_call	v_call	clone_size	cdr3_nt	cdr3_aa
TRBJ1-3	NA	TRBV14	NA	TGTGCCAGCAGCCCCTATGCGGGGGCTGGAAACACCATATATTTT	CASSPYAGAGNTIYF
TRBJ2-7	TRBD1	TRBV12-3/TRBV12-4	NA	TGTGCCAGCAGCACCAGGGGGCTCAGGCGGTACTTC	CASSTRGLRRYF
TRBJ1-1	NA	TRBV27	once	TGTGCCAGCAGTTTTAGCGGGGGAACTGAAGCTTTCTTT	CASSFSGGTEAFF
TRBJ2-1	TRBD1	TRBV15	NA	TGTGCCACCAGCAGAGATCTTGGGACAGGGGATGAGCAGTTCTTC	CATSRDLGTGDEQFF
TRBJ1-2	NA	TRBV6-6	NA	TGTGCCAGCAGTTACACGGGTGCTGGCTACACCTTC	CASSYTGAGYTF
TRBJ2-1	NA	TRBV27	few	TGTGCCAGCAGTTTAAGGGGGGGCAATGAGCAGTTCTTC	CASSLRGGNEQFF
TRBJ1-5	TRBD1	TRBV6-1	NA	TGTGCCAGCAGTGATAGGGACAGGGGACATCAGCCCCAGCATTTT	CASSDRDRGHQPQHF
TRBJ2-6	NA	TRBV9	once	TGTGCCAGCAGCGTACGGGGAGTCACTGGGGCCAACGTCCTGACTTTC	CASSVRGVTGANVLTF
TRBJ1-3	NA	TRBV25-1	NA	TGTGCCAGCAGCGAACGGACAGACGGAAACACCATATATTTT	CASSERTDGNTIYF
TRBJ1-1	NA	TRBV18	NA	TGTGCCAGCTCACCTCGGGGCGGGGTGAACACTGAAGCTTTCTTT	CASSPRGGVNTEAFF
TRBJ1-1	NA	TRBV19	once	TGTGCCAGTAGTACCGGGTTGGCTGAAGCTTTCTTT	CASSTGLAEAFF
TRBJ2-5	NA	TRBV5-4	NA	TGTGCCAGCAGCTTGGATACAGAAGAGACCCAGTACTTC	CASSLDTEETQYF
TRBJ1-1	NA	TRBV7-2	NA	TGTGCCAGCAGCTTTGGGGCTAGGACTGAAGCTTTCTTT	CASSFGARTEAFF
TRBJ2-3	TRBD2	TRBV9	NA	TGTGCCAGCAGCGCAAAGCGGGGACCAGATACGCAGTATTTT	CASSAKRGPDTQYF
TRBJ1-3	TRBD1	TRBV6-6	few	TGTGCCAGCAGTTACGGACAGGCCTCTGGAAACACCATATATTTT	CASSYGQASGNTIYF